These 5 T cell receptor beta chains originate from one sample sequenced in a study of blood T cell repertoires in COVID-19. The protocol was immunoSEQ multiplex PCR, while the TCRdb copy is restricted to in-frame clones and leaves out a portion. This table holds around 200,000 clones, about nine tenths found once. Material: peripheral blood. These receptors originate from a man between 18 and 29 years old with active or convalescent COVID-19.

Only one count was recorded for this clone. The CDR3 DNA reads as TGTGCCAGCAGTTTTTCAGGGTACAATGAGCAGTTCTTC. Its translation is CASSFSGYNEQFF. This chain uses TRBV12-3 or TRBV12-4 with TRBJ2-1; D is possibly TRBD1 (5 bases). The germline V and J ends were trimmed by 3 bases and 4 bases, with 7 bases remaining between them. The length of the CDR3 is 13 residues.

The V call is TRBV4-2, the J call TRBJ1-2; D is unresolved. V lost 0 bases and J 8 bases, leaving 16 bases between the germline ends. Looked up from germline, CDR1 is LGHNA and CDR2 is YNFKEQ. The CDR3 has 15 residues. CDR3 in DNA: TGTGCCAGCAGCCAAGATGCCGGCGGGAATGGAGGCTACACCTTC. This encodes CASSQDAGGNGGYTF.

In its sample, this clone was seen a few times. The CDR3 protein is CASSLVRGYLSYEQYF. Written as DNA, the CDR3 is TGTGCCAGCAGCTTAGTGCGTGGTTACCTCTCCTACGAGCAGTACTTC. The chain has TRBV7-9 and TRBJ2-7; no firm D call. V gave up 1 base and J gave up 0 bases, with 13 bases separating them. Germline V gene data show CDR1 as SEHNR and CDR2 as FQNEAQ (reference sequence). CDR3 length equals 16 residues.

The gene calls are TRBV15 and TRBJ2-7; the match to TRBD2 covers 12 bases. The V gene's germline CDR1 is LNHNV and CDR2 YYDKDF (reference sequence). The CDR3 spans 15 residues. J gave up 5 bases and V 5 bases, and 7 bases lay outside the gene matches. The CDR3 spells CATSERTSGNHEQYF. The CDR3 coding sequence is TGTGCCACCAGCGAAAGGACTAGCGGGAATCACGAGCAGTACTTC. Full variable domain (outside the CDR3, taken from reference TRBV15 and TRBJ2-7): DAMVIQNPRYQVTQFGKPVTLSCSQTLNHNVMYWYQQKSSQAPKLLFHYYDKDFNNEADTPDNFQSRRPNTSFCFLDIRSPGLGDTAMYLCATSERTSGNHEQYFGPGTRLTVT.

This clone was seen just once. The J gene is TRBJ2-3, the V gene TRBV10-3; D might be TRBD1 (6 bases). CDR1 is ENHRY and CDR2 is SYGVKD in the germline V gene. The CDR3 runs 13 residues. Trimming took 5 bases from V and 6 from J, leaving 12 bases between them. The chain's CDR3 is CAISKQGEDTQYF. The CDR3 coding sequence is TGTGCCATCAGTAAACAGGGTGAGGATACGCAGTATTTT.